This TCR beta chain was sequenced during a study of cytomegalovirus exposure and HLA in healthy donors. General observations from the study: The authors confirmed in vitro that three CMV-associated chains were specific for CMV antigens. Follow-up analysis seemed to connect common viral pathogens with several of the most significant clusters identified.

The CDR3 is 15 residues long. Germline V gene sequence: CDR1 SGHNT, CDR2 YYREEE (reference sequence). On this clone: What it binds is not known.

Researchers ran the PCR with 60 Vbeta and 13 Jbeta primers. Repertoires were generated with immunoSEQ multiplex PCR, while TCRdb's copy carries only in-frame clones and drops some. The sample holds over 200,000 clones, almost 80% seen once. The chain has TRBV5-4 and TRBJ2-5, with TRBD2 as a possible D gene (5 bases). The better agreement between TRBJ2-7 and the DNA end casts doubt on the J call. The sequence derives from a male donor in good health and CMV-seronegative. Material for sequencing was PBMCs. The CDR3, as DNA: TGTGCCAGCAGCAGGCCCGGGGAGAGCTCCTACGAGCAGTACTTC. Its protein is CASSRPGESSYEQYF.